The 29 T cell receptor beta chains below come from one sample, sequenced in a study of blood T cell repertoires in COVID-19. Profiled with immunoSEQ multiplex PCR; TCRdb holds only in-frame clones, not every one. The table has a few hundred thousand clones, around 85% seen once. Material for sequencing was peripheral blood. The origin of the receptors is a middle-aged man with active or convalescent COVID-19.

The CDR3 loop is CASSLGLEFGNEQFF. The CDR3, as DNA: TGTGCCAGCAGCCTGGGACTAGAGTTTGGGAATGAGCAGTTCTTC. The chain employs TRBV7-8 and TRBJ2-1; 8 bases are a match to TRBD2. V gave up 5 bases and J gave up 7 bases; unmatched junction bases: 10. The length of the CDR3 is 15 residues. Germline values: CDR1 SGHVS, CDR2 FQNEAQ.

The chain joins TRBV12-3 or TRBV12-4 to TRBJ2-1; the D is unclear. The V end lost 3 bases, the J end lost 8 bases, and 11 bases lay between the germline ends. CDR3 length: 13 amino acids. The CDR3 bases are TGTGCCAGCAGTTTTGCGCCTTCCGATGAGCAGTTCTTC. Translating it yields CASSFAPSDEQFF.

V gene TRBV7-9 combines with J gene TRBJ2-1; 13 bases line up with TRBD2. Germline V lookup: CDR1 SEHNR, CDR2 FQNEAQ (reference sequence). This CDR3 comprises 16 residues. The trim removed 9 bases at V and 5 bases at J, leaving 10 bases unmatched. CDR3 sequence reads: CARRTSGGGVDNEQFF. For the CDR3, the DNA is TGTGCCAGGCGGACTAGCGGGGGCGGGGTGGACAATGAGCAGTTCTTC.

The CDR3 protein is CAWGTGGAGANVLTF. The CDR3 coding sequence is TGTGCCTGGGGGACAGGGGGTGCTGGGGCCAACGTCCTGACTTTC. The chain couples TRBV30 to TRBJ2-6, with TRBD1 matching over 11 bases. The germline CDR1 and CDR2 sequences are GTSNPN and SVGIG (reference sequence). The CDR3 has 15 residues. The V segment lost 5 bases and the J segment 2 bases; nucleotides outside the gene matches: 2.

Of note for this clone: Other nucleotide sequences from this sample produce the same CDR3. V usage is TRBV18 and J usage is TRBJ1-1; D is possibly TRBD1 (6 bases). Germline loops: CDR1 KGHSH, CDR2 LQKENI. The CDR3 has 14 residues. Trimming pared 4 bases from V and 1 base from J, leaving 10 bases between. DNA of the CDR3: TGTGCCAGCTCACTACAGGGACAGAACACTGAAGCTTTCTTT. Protein product: CASSLQGQNTEAFF. The variable domain in full, with the rest retrieved from reference TRBV18 and TRBJ1-1, is NAGVMQNPRHLVRRRGQEARLRCSPMKGHSHVYWYRQLPEEGLKFMVYLQKENIIDESGMPKERFSAEFPKEGPSILRIQQVVRGDSAAYFCASSLQGQNTEAFFGQGTRLTVV.

This clone came up a few times. The chain carries TRBV4-2 and TRBJ2-7; 10 bases are shared with TRBD2. The CDR3 spans 15 residues. The J segment lost 3 bases and the V segment lost 4 bases, leaving 6 bases of the junction unmatched. The germline CDR1 and CDR2 sequences are LGHNA and YNFKEQ. CDR3 sequence reads: CASSRLAGVGYEQYF. CDR3 sequence (DNA): TGTGCCAGCAGCCGGCTAGCGGGAGTGGGCTACGAGCAGTACTTC.

V and J are TRBV10-3 and TRBJ1-6; maybe TRBD1 (6 bases). The V gene lost 6 bases and the J gene lost 7 bases, with 16 bases spanning the gap. The CDR3 consists of 15 residues. CDR1 is ENHRY, CDR2 SYGVKD, per germline. CDR3 in amino acids: CAISDRQSRNSPLHF. In DNA, the CDR3 is TGTGCCATCAGCGACAGGCAAAGTAGGAATTCACCCCTCCACTTT.

This chain uses TRBV9 with TRBJ2-1; TRBD2 matches 7 bases. From germline, CDR1 is SGDLS and CDR2 YYNGEE. With V trimmed by 2 bases and J by 2 bases, 1 base remained unmatched. This CDR3 is 14 amino acids long. The CDR3 loop reads CASSVAGAYNEQFF. The CDR3 DNA reads as TGTGCCAGCAGCGTGGCGGGGGCCTACAATGAGCAGTTCTTC.

The chain is built from TRBV12-3 or TRBV12-4 and TRBJ1-2; D might be TRBD1 (6 bases). The V and J ends lost 5 bases and 6 bases respectively, with 10 bases between them. The CDR3 spans 12 residues. The chain's CDR3 is CASSRNRDGYTF. In nucleotides, the CDR3 is TGTGCCAGCAGTAGGAACAGGGATGGCTACACCTTC.

V is TRBV5-1 and J is TRBJ2-2, with D possibly TRBD1 on 6 matching bases. Trimming removed 5 bases at V and 2 bases at J, with 16 bases between. The CDR3 is made up of 16 amino acids. Per germline, CDR1 SGHRS and CDR2 YFSETQ. The CDR3 is CASRTDSGTNTGELFF. The CDR3 DNA is TGCGCCAGCAGAACGGACTCCGGGACAAACACCGGGGAGCTGTTTTTT. The full variable domain, completed using reference TRBV5-1 and TRBJ2-2, is KAGVTQTPRYLIKTRGQQVTLSCSPISGHRSVSWYQQTPGQGLQFLFEYFSETQRNKGNFPGRFSGRQFSNSRSEMNVSTLELGDSALYLCASRTDSGTNTGELFFGEGSRLTVL.

The chain links TRBV29-1 to TRBJ2-5; D is uncertain. CDR3 length equals 11 residues. V shed 4 bases and J shed 2 bases, with 5 bases lying between them. The V gene's germline CDR1 is SQVTM and CDR2 ANQGSEA. The CDR3: CSVVSQETQYF. The CDR3, as DNA: TGCAGCGTTGTCTCTCAAGAGACCCAGTACTTC.

This clone showed up just once. The rearrangement uses TRBV7-9 and TRBJ2-1, with 9 bases aligning to TRBD2. The CDR3 consists of 17 residues. The germline CDR1 and CDR2 sequences are SEHNR and FQNEAQ (reference sequence). The ends lost 4 bases at V and 10 bases at J; junction bases unmatched: 17. The CDR3 region is CASSSQYLGAGGREQFF. In nucleotides, the CDR3 is TGTGCCAGCAGCTCCCAATACCTGGGAGCGGGAGGAAGGGAGCAGTTCTTC.

The CDR3 nucleotides are TGCAGTGCTAAAACTCCGGGATCGCAGTTCTTC. Its translation is CSAKTPGSQFF. The V gene is TRBV20-1, the J gene TRBJ2-1, with D maybe TRBD2 (5 bases). V was cut by 4 bases and J by 12 bases, with 13 bases left in between. The CDR3 extends over 11 amino acids. Germline CDR1 reads DFQATT; CDR2 reads SNEGSKA (reference sequence).

The chain is built from TRBV6-4 and TRBJ1-1; D unresolved. CDR3 length: 14 residues. Trimming took 6 bases from V and 4 from J, leaving 15 bases between them. The germline CDR1 and CDR2 sequences are MRHNA and SNTAGT. CDR3 coding DNA: TGTGCCAGCAGGAGGGAAAGTGAGAGCACTGAAGCTTTCTTT. Encoded protein: CASRRESESTEAFF.

V is TRBV10-3 and J is TRBJ1-2; 9 nucleotides match TRBD1. The CDR3 has 16 residues. Germline trimming cut 3 bases from V and 4 bases from J; bases unmatched to any gene: 9. CDR1 is ENHRY, CDR2 SYGVKD, per germline. CDR3: CAISDPKGTGSYGYTF. CDR3 in DNA: TGTGCCATCAGTGACCCCAAAGGGACAGGGAGCTATGGCTACACCTTC.

V usage is TRBV18 and J usage is TRBJ2-2; no firm D call. Trimming cost V 2 bases and J 0 bases, with 7 bases left between them. Germline V gives CDR1 KGHSH, CDR2 LQKENI. This CDR3 region has 15 residues. Here the CDR3 reads CASSPSSANTGELFF. DNA of the CDR3: TGTGCCAGCTCACCAAGTTCGGCGAACACCGGGGAGCTGTTTTTT.

The chain carries TRBV19 and TRBJ1-5; TRBD1 agrees at 7 bases. The V gene end was trimmed by 5 bases and the J gene end by 8 bases; junction bases not matched to a gene: 6. Germline V gene data show CDR1 as LNHDA and CDR2 as SQIVND (reference sequence). This CDR3 spans 13 amino acids. DNA for the CDR3: TGTGCCAGTAGTGAGAGGGGGCGGGAGCCCCAGCATTTT. Translating gives CASSERGREPQHF.

This chain links TRBV27 with TRBJ2-6; D is possibly TRBD1 (6 bases). The V and J ends lost 8 bases and 3 bases respectively, with 14 bases between them. The CDR3 runs 15 residues. The germline V gene encodes CDR1 MNHEY and CDR2 SMNVEV (reference sequence). The CDR3 spells CASGRQAGGANVLTF. The CDR3 bases are TGTGCCAGCGGTCGACAGGCGGGTGGGGCCAACGTCCTGACTTTC.

This clone was seen a few times. The chain links TRBV5-4 to TRBJ2-3; 10 nucleotides align to TRBD2. This CDR3 comprises 17 residues. Germline V gene data show CDR1 as SGHNT and CDR2 as YYREEE (reference sequence). The V segment lost 4 bases and the J segment 2 bases; nucleotides outside the gene matches: 10. CDR3 DNA sequence: TGTGCCAGCAGCCCAAGGCCAAGCGGGAGGGCCACAGATACGCAGTATTTT. It yields the protein CASSPRPSGRATDTQYF.

This rearrangement joins TRBV9 to TRBJ1-3, with a tentative D call TRBD1 (6 bases). The germline V gene has CDR1 SGDLS and CDR2 YYNGEE. CDR3 size: 17 residues. The V end lost 4 bases, the J end lost 0 bases, and 17 bases lay between the germline ends. This chain's CDR3 is CASSTTPGTHSGNTIYF. CDR3 sequence (DNA): TGTGCCAGCAGCACCACGCCCGGGACACACTCTGGAAACACCATATATTTT.

The V gene is TRBV19, the J gene TRBJ2-2, with TRBD1 as a possible D gene (5 bases). Germline values: CDR1 LNHDA, CDR2 SQIVND (reference sequence). V lost 5 bases and J 5 bases, leaving 15 bases between the germline ends. The CDR3 has 15 residues. In nucleotides, the CDR3 is TGTGCCAGTAGTCTGGGTCCTAGGGGTACCGGGGAGCTGTTTTTT. Translation: CASSLGPRGTGELFF.

This sequence joins TRBV28 and TRBJ2-1; D is uncertain. Germline CDR1 MDHEN, CDR2 SYDVKM. The V end was cut by 3 bases, the J end by 9 bases, with 15 bases between. The CDR3 totals 14 residues. CDR3 sequence reads: CASSLAAVLSEQFF. CDR3 in DNA: TGTGCCAGCAGTTTGGCGGCAGTCCTTAGTGAGCAGTTCTTC.

V is TRBV19 and J is TRBJ2-7; perhaps TRBD2 as D (6 bases). Germline CDR1 LNHDA, CDR2 SQIVND (reference sequence). V was clipped by 9 bases and J by 2 bases, with 14 bases between them. CDR3 length: 13 residues. CDR3 in DNA: TGTGCCAGCCGGGGGACCGCTACCTACGAGCAGTACTTC. It yields the protein CASRGTATYEQYF.

The J gene is TRBJ1-5, the V gene TRBV19; D is perhaps TRBD1 (5 bases). The germline V and J ends were trimmed by 1 base and 6 bases, with 16 bases remaining between them. This CDR3 contains 16 residues. The V gene's germline CDR1 is LNHDA and CDR2 SQIVND (reference sequence). The CDR3 is CASSIGDSALRQPQHF. In DNA, the CDR3 is TGTGCCAGTAGTATAGGAGACAGCGCCCTTCGTCAGCCCCAGCATTTT.

The chain links TRBV27 to TRBJ2-5; D possibly corresponds to TRBD2 (6 bases). V gave up 2 bases and J gave up 7 bases, with 26 bases separating them. This CDR3 contains 18 residues. The germline gives CDR1 MNHEY, CDR2 SMNVEV (reference sequence). The CDR3 loop is CASSLRGLSGDPWGTQYF. In nucleotides, the CDR3 is TGTGCCAGCAGTTTAAGGGGCCTGTCGGGGGACCCTTGGGGGACCCAGTACTTC.

The rearrangement uses TRBV5-1 and TRBJ2-3, with D perhaps TRBD2 (5 bases). The CDR3 spans 21 residues. V lost 4 bases and J lost 1, with 31 bases in between. Germline V gene sequence: CDR1 SGHRS, CDR2 YFSETQ. CDR3 region: CASSPLEVAGRRKSGTDTQYF. CDR3 bases: TGCGCCAGCAGCCCCCTGGAGGTCGCAGGCCGACGCAAAAGTGGCACAGATACGCAGTATTTT.

The rearrangement uses TRBV3-1 (or the pseudogene TRBV3-2) and TRBJ2-6, with D hard to call. CDR1 LGHDT and CDR2 YNNKEL come from the germline V gene (reference sequence). The ends were cut back, 6 bases at V and 0 bases at J, with 3 bases in the middle. CDR3 length equals 13 residues. The CDR3 bases are TGTGCCAGCAGTATCTCTGGGGCCAACGTCCTGACTTTC. Its protein is CASSISGANVLTF.

This rearrangement joins TRBV11-2 to TRBJ2-1; 9 nucleotides align to TRBD2. Germline CDR1 SGHAT, CDR2 FQNNGV. The CDR3 has 15 residues. Trimming took 5 bases from V and 0 from J; bases not matched to a gene: 2. In DNA form, the CDR3 reads TGTGCCAGCAGCATTAGCGGGAGCTCCTACAATGAGCAGTTCTTC. It yields the protein CASSISGSSYNEQFF.

This clone occurred many times. CDR3 in amino acids: CAISVTGSQNTGELFF. The CDR3, as DNA: TGTGCCATCAGCGTGACAGGGTCCCAGAACACCGGGGAGCTGTTTTTT. J is TRBJ2-2 and V is TRBV10-3; 7 bases agree with TRBD1. Germline CDR1 ENHRY, CDR2 SYGVKD. The CDR3 length is 16 residues. V gave up 6 bases and J gave up 1 base; unmatched junction bases: 8.